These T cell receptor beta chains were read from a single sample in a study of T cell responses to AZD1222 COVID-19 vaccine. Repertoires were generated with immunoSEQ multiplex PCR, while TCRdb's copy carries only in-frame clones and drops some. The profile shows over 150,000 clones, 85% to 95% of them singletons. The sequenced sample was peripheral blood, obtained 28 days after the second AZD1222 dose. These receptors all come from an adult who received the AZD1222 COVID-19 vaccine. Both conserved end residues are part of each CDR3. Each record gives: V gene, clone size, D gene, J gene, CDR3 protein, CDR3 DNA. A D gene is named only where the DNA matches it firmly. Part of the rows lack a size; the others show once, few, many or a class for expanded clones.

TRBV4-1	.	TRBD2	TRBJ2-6	CASSHLGLADPKGANVLTF	TGCGCCAGCAGCCATCTCGGACTAGCGGACCCAAAGGGGGCCAACGTCCTGACTTTC
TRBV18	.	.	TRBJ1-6	CASSPPGGANSPLHF	TGTGCCAGCTCACCACCGGGCGGGGCGAATTCACCCCTCCACTTT
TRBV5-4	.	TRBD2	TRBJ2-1	CASSLRAGLAGEKYNEQFF	TGTGCCAGCAGCCTGAGGGCGGGACTAGCGGGGGAGAAATACAATGAGCAGTTCTTC
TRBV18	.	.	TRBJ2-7	CASSPRGDEQYF	TGTGCCAGCTCACCGAGAGGTGACGAGCAGTACTTC
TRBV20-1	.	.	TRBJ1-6	CSAVQDSPLHF	TGCAGTGCTGTCCAGGATTCACCCCTCCACTTT
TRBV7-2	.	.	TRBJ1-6	CASSRGRVYNSPLHF	TGTGCCAGCAGCCGGGGTCGGGTCTATAATTCACCCCTCCACTTT
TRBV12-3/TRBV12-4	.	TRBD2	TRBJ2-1	CASSLGGEQFF	TGTGCCAGCAGTCTCGGGGGGGAGCAGTTCTTC
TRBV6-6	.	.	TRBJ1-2	CASSYSSYGYTF	TGTGCCAGCAGTTACTCGAGTTACGGCTACACCTTC
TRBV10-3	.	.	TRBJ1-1	CAISESPAGTEAFF	TGTGCCATCAGTGAGTCGCCGGCGGGCACTGAAGCTTTCTTT
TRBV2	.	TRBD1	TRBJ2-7	CASRKGQGSYEQYF	TGTGCCAGCCGAAAAGGACAGGGGTCCTACGAGCAGTACTTC
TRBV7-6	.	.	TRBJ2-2	CASSSTGELFF	TGTGCCAGCAGCAGTACCGGGGAGCTGTTTTTT
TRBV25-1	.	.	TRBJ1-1	CASSESGDFTEAFF	TGTGCCAGCAGTGAATCCGGGGATTTCACTGAAGCTTTCTTT
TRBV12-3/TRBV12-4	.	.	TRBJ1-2	CASSLAGGKGYTF	TGTGCCAGCAGTTTAGCGGGAGGAAAGGGCTACACCTTC
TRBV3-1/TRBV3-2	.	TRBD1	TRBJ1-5	CASSDTSRGQPQHF	TGTGCCAGCAGCGATACTTCCAGGGGGCAGCCCCAGCATTTT
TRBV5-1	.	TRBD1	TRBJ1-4	CASSNGQGEKLFF	TGCGCCAGCAGCAACGGACAGGGGGAAAAACTGTTTTTT
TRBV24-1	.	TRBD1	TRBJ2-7	CATSDSGTGGSYEQYF	TGTGCCACCAGTGATTCGGGGACAGGGGGCTCCTACGAGCAGTACTTC
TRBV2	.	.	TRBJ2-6	CASRHRDGVLGANVLTF	TGTGCCAGCAGACACCGGGACGGGGTGCTTGGGGCCAACGTCCTGACTTTC
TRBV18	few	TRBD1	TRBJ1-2	CASSPDRDYGYTF	TGTGCCAGCTCACCCGACAGGGACTATGGCTACACCTTC
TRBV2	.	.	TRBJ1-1	CASIPPVGTGIVSFF	.
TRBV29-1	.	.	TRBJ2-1	CSVDGAIYNEQFF	TGCAGCGTCGACGGGGCCATCTACAATGAGCAGTTCTTC
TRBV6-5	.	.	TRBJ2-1	CASSYSLGRGANEQFF	TGTGCCAGCAGTTACTCGTTGGGTCGGGGAGCCAATGAGCAGTTCTTC
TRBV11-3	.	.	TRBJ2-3	CASSLDNRLGVDTQYF	TGTGCCAGCAGCTTAGATAATCGATTGGGGGTTGATACGCAGTATTTT
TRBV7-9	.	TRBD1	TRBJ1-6	CASSFNTGQGANSPLHF	TGTGCCAGCAGCTTTAATACGGGACAGGGGGCTAATTCACCCCTCCACTTT
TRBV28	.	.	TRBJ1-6	CASSSTGRSPLHF	TGTGCCAGCAGTTCAACAGGTCGATCACCCCTCCACTTT
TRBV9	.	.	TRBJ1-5	CASSPDGYSNQPQHF	TGTGCCAGCAGCCCCGACGGGTATAGCAATCAGCCCCAGCATTTT
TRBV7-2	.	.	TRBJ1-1	CASSPFGGAGLNTEAFF	TGTGCCAGCAGCCCCTTTGGGGGGGCAGGACTTAACACTGAAGCTTTCTTT
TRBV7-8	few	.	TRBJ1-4	CASGPSGDANEKLFF	TGTGCCAGCGGCCCTTCGGGGGACGCTAATGAAAAACTGTTTTTT
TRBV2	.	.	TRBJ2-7	CASITEQYF	TGTGCCAGCATAACGGAGCAGTACTTC
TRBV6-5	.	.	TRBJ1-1	CASSSGMNTEAFF	TGTGCCAGCAGTTCAGGGATGAACACTGAAGCTTTCTTT
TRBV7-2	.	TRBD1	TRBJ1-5	CASSRQGGQPQHF	TGTGCCAGCAGCAGACAGGGCGGCCAGCCCCAGCATTTT
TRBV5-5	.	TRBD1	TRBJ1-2	CASSGWDRANYGYTF	TGTGCCAGCAGCGGATGGGACAGGGCTAACTATGGCTACACCTTC
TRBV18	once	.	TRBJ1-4	CASSPADEKLFF	TGTGCCAGCTCACCGGCAGATGAAAAACTGTTTTTT
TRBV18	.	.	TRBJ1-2	CASSPQDVLMGYTF	TGTGCCAGCTCACCACAAGACGTCCTTATGGGCTACACCTTC
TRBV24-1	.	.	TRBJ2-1	CATSDKGVYNEQFF	TGTGCCACCAGTGATAAGGGAGTGTACAATGAGCAGTTCTTC
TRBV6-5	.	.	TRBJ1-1	CASSFPGRGTEAFF	TGTGCCAGCAGTTTCCCGGGGAGGGGAACTGAAGCTTTCTTT
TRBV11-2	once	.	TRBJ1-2	CASSLTGAGNYGYTF	TGTGCCAGCAGCTTAACGGGGGCGGGCAACTATGGCTACACCTTC
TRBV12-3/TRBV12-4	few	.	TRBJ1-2	CASSLFRGGYTF	TGTGCCAGCAGTTTGTTTCGCGGTGGCTACACCTTC
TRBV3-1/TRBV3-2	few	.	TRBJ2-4	CASSQTSGGLGKNIQYF	TGTGCCAGCAGCCAGACAAGTGGGGGGTTGGGCAAAAACATTCAGTACTTC
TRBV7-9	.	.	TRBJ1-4	CASSARPRQAEKLFF	TGTGCCAGCAGCGCGCGCCCTCGACAGGCCGAAAAACTGTTTTTT
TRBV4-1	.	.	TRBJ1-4	CASSQDPTVNAEKLFF	TGCGCCAGCAGCCAAGATCCGACAGTCAACGCAGAAAAACTGTTTTTT
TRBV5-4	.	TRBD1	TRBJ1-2	CASSLARGIDGYTF	TGTGCCAGCAGCTTGGCCAGGGGGATAGACGGCTACACCTTC